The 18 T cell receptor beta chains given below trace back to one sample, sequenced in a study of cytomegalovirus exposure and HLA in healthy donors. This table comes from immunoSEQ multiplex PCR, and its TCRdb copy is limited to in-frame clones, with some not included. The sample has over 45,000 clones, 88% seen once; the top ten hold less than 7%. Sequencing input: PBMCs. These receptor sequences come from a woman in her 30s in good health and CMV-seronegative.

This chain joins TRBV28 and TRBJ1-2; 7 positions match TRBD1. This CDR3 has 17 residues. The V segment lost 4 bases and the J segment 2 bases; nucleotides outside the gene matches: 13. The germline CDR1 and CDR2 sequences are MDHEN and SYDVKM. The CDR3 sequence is CASSSWVTQGGNYGYTF. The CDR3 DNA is TGTGCCAGCAGTTCCTGGGTTACCCAGGGGGGAAACTATGGCTACACCTTC.

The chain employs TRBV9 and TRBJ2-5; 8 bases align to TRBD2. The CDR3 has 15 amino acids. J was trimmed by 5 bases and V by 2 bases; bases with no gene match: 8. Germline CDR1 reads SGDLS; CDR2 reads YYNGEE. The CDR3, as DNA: TGTGCCAGCAGCGTTTCTAGCGGGCCTAGGGAGACCCAGTACTTC. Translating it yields CASSVSSGPRETQYF.

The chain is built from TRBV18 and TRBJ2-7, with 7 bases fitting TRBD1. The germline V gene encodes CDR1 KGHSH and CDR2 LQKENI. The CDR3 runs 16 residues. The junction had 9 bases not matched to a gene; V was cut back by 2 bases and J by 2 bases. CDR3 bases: TGTGCCAGCTCACCAGGGCCAGGGGGTATAGCCTACGAGCAGTACTTC. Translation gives CASSPGPGGIAYEQYF.

The chain's CDR3 is CASSFELAKNIQYF. The CDR3 coding sequence is TGTGCCAGCAGCTTTGAACTAGCCAAAAACATTCAGTACTTC. The chain carries TRBV5-6 and TRBJ2-4; D call uncertain. Trimming took 2 bases from V and 0 from J, leaving 6 bases between them. The CDR3 has 14 amino acids. Germline V lookup: CDR1 SGHDT, CDR2 YYEEEE.

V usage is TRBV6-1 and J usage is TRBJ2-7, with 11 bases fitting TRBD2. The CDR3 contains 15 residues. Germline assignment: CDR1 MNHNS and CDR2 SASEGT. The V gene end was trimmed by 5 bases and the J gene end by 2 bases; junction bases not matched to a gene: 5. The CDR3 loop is CASSSGLAGAYEQYF. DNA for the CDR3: TGTGCCAGCAGTTCAGGACTAGCGGGTGCCTACGAGCAGTACTTC.

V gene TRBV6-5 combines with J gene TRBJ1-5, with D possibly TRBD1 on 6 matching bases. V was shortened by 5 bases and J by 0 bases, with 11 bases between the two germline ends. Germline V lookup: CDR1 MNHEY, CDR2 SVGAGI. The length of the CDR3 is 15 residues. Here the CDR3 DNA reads TGTGCCAGCAGTAAGACAGGCTATAGCAATCAGCCCCAGCATTTT. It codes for CASSKTGYSNQPQHF.

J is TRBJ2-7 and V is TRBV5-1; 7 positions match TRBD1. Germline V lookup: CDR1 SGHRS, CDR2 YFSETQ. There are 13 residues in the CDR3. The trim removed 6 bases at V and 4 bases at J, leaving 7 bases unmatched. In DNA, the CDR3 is TGCGCCAGCACAAGACAGGGAAATTACGAGCAGTACTTC. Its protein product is CASTRQGNYEQYF.

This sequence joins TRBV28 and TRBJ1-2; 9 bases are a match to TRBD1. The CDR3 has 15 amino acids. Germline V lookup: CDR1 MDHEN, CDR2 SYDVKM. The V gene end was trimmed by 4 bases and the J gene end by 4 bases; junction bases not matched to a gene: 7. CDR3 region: CASSSPDRGAYGYTF. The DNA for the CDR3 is TGTGCCAGCAGTTCCCCCGACAGGGGGGCCTATGGCTACACCTTC.

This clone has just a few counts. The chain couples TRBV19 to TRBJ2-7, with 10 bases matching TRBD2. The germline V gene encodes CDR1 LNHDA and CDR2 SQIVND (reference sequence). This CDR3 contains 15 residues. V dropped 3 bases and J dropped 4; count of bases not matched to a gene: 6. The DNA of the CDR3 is TGTGCCAGTAGTATTGGGCTAGCGGGAGCGTACGAGCAGTACTTC. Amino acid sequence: CASSIGLAGAYEQYF.

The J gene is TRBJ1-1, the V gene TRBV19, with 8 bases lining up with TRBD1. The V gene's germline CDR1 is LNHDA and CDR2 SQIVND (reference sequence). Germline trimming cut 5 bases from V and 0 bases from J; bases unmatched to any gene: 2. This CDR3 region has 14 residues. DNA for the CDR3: TGTGCCAGTAGTCAGGACAGGGTGAACACTGAAGCTTTCTTT. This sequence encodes CASSQDRVNTEAFF.

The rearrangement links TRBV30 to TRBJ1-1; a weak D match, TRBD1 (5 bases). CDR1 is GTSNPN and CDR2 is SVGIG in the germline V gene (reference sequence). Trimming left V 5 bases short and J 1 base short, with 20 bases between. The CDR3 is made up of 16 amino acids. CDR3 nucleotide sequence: TGTGCCTGGGCACCGGGACGGGGGACTTCGAACACTGAAGCTTTCTTT. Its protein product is CAWAPGRGTSNTEAFF.

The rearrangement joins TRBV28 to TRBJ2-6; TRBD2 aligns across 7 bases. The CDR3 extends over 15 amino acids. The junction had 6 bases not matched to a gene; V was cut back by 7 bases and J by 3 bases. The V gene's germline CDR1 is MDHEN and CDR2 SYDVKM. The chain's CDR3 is CASKEGGLGANVLTF. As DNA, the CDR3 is TGTGCCAGCAAAGAGGGAGGGCTTGGGGCCAACGTCCTGACTTTC.

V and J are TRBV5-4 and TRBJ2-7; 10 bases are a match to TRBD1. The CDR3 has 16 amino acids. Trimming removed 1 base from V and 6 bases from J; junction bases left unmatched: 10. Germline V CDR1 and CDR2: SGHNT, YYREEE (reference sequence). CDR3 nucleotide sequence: TGTGCCAGCAGCTTGCCGTTAGGGACAGGGGAGGGCGAGCAGTACTTC. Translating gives CASSLPLGTGEGEQYF. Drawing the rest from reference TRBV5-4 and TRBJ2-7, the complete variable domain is ETGVTQSPTHLIKTRGQQVTLRCSSQSGHNTVSWYQQALGQGPQFIFQYYREEENGRGNFPPRFSGLQFPNYSSELNVNALELDDSALYLCASSLPLGTGEGEQYFGPGTRLTVT.

CDR3 protein: CASSQGDRVTQYF. In DNA, the CDR3 is TGTGCCAGCAGCCAAGGGGACAGGGTAACCCAGTACTTC. The genes are TRBV14 and TRBJ2-5; 9 bases align to TRBD1. This CDR3 is 13 amino acids long. The germline V gene has CDR1 SGHDN and CDR2 FVKESK. V gave up 1 base and J gave up 8 bases; unmatched junction bases: 2.

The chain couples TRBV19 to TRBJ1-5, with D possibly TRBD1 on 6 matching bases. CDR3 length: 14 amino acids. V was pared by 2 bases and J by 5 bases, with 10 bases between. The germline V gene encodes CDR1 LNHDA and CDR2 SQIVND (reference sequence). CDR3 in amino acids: CASSIKSGDQPQHF. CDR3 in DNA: TGTGCCAGTAGTATAAAGTCAGGGGATCAGCCCCAGCATTTT.

The CDR3 bases are TGTGCCAGCAGTGACTCGCGGGAGACAGATACGCAGTATTTT. This codes for CASSDSRETDTQYF. This sequence joins TRBV6-4 and TRBJ2-3, with TRBD2 matching over 7 bases. With 0 bases clipped from V and 3 bases from J, the junction kept 0 bases outside the gene matches. CDR1 MRHNA and CDR2 SNTAGT come from the germline V gene. This CDR3 spans 14 amino acids.

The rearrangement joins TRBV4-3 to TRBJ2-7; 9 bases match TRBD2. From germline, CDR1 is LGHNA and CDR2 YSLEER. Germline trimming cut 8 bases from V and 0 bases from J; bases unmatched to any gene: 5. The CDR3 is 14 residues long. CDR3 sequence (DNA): TGCGCCAGCGGGGAGGGACTAGCCTCCTACGAGCAGTACTTC. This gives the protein CASGEGLASYEQYF.

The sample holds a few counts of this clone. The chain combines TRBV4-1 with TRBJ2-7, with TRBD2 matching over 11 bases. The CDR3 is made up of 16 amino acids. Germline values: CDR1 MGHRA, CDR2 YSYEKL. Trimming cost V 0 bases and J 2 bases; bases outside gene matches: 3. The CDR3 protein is CASSQEVAGGAYEQYF. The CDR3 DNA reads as TGCGCCAGCAGCCAAGAGGTAGCGGGGGGGGCCTACGAGCAGTACTTC.